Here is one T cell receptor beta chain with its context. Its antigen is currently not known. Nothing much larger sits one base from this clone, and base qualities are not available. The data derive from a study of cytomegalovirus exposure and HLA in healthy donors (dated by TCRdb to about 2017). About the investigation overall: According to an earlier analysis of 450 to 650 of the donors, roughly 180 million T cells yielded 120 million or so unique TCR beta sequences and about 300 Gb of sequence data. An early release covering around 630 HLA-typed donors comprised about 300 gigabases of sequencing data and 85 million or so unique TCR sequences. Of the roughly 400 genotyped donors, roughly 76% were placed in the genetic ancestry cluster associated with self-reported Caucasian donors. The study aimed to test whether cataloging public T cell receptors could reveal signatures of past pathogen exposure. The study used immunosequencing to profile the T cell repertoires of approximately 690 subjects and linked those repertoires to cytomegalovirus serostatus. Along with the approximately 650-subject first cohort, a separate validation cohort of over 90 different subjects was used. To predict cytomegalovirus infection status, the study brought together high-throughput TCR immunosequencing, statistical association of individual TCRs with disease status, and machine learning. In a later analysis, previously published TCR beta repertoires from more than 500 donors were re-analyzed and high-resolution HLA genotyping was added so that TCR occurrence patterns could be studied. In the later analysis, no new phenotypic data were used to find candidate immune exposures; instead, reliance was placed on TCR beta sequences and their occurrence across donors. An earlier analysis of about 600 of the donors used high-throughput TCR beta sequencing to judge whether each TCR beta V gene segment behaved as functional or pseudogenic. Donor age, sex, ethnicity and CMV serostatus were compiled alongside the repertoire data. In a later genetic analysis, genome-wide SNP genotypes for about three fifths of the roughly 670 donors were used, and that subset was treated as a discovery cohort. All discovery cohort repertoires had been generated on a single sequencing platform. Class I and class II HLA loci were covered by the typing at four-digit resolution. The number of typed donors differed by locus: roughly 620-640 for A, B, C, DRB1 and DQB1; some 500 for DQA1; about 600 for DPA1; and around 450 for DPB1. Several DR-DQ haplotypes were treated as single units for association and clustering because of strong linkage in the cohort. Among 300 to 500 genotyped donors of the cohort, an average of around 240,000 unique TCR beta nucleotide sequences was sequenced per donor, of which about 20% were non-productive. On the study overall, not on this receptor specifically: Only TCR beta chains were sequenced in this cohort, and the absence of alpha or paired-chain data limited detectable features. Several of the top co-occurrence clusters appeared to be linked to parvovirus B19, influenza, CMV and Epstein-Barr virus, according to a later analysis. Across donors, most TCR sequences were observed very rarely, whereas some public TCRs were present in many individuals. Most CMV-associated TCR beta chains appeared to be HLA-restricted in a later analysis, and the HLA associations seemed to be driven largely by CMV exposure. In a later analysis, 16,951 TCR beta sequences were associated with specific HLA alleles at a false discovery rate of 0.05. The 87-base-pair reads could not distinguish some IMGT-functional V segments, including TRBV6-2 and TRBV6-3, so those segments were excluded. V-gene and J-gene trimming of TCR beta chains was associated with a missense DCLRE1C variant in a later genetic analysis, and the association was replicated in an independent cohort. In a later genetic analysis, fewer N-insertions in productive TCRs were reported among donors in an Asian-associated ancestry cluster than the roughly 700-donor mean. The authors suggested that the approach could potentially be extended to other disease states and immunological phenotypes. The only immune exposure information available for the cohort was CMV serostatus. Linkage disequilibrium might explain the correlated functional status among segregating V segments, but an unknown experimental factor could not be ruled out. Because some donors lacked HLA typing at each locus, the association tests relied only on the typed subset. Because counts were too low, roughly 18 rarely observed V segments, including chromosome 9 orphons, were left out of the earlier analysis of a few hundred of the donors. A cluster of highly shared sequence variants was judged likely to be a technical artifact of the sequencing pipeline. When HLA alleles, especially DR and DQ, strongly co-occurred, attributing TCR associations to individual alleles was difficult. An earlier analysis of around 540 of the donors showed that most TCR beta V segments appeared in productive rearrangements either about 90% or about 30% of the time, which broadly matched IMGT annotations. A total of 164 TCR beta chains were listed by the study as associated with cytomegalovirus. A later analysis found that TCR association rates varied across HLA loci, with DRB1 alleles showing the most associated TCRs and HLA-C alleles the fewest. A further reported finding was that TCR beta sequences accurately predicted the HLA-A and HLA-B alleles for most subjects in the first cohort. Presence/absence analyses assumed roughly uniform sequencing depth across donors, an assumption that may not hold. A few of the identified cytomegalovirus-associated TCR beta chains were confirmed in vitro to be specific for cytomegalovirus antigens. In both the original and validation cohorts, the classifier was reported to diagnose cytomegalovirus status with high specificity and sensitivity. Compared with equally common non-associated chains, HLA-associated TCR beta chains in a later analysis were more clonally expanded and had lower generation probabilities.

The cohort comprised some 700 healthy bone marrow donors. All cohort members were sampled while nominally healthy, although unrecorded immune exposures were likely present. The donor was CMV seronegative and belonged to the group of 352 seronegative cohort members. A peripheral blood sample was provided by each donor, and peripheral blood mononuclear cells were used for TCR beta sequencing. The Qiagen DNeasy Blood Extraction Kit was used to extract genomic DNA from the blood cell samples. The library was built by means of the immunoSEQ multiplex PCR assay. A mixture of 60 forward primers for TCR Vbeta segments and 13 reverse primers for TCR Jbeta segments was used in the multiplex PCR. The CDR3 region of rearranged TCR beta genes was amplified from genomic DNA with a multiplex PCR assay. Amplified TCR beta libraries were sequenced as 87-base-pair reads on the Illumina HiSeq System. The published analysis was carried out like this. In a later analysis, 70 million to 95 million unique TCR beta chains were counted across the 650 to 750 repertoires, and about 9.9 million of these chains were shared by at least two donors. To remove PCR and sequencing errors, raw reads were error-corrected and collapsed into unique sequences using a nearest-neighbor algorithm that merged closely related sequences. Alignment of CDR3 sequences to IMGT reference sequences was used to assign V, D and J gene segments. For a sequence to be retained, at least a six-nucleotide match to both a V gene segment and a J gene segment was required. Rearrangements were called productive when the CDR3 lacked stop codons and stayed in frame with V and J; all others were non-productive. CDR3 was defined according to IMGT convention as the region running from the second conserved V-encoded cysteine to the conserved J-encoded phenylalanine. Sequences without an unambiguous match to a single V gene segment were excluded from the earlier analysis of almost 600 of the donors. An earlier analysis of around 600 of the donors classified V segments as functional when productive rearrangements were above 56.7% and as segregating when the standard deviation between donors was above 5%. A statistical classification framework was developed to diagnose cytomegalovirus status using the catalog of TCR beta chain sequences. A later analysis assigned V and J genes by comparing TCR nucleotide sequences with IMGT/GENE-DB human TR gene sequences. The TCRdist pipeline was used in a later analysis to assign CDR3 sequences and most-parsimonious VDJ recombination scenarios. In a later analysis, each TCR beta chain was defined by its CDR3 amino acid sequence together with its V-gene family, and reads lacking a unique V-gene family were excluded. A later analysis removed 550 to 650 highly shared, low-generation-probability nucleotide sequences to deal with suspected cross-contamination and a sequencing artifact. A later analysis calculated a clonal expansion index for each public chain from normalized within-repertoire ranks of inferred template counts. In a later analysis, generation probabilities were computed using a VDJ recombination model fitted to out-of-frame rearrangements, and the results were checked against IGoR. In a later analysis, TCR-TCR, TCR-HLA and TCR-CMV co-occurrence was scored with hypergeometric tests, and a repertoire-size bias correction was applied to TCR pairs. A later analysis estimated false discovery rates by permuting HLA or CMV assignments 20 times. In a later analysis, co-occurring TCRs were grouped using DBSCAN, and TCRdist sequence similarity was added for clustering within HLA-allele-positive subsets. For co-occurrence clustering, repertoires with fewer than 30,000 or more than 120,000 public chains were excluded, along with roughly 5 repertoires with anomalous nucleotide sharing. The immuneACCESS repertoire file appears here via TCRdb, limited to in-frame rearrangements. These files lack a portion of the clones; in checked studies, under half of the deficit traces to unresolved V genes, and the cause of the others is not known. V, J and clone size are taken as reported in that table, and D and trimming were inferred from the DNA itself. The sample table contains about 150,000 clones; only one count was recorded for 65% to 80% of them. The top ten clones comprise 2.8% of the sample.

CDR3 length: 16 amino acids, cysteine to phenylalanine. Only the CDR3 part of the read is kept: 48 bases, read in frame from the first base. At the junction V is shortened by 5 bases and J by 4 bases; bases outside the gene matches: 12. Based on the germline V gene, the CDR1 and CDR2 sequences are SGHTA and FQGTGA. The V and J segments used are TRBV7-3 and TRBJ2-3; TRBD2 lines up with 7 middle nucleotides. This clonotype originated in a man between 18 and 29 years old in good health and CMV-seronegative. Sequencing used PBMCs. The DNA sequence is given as TGTGCCAGCAGCCCCTCCTTAGGGGCGGGGGCAGATACGCAGTATTTT. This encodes CASSPSLGAGADTQYF. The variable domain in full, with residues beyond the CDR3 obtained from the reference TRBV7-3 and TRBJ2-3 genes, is GAGVSQTPSNKVTEKGKYVELRCDPISGHTALYWYRQSLGQGPEFLIYFQGTGAADDSGLPNDRFFAVRPEGSVSTLKIQRTERGDSAVYLCASSPSLGAGADTQYFGPGTRLTVL.